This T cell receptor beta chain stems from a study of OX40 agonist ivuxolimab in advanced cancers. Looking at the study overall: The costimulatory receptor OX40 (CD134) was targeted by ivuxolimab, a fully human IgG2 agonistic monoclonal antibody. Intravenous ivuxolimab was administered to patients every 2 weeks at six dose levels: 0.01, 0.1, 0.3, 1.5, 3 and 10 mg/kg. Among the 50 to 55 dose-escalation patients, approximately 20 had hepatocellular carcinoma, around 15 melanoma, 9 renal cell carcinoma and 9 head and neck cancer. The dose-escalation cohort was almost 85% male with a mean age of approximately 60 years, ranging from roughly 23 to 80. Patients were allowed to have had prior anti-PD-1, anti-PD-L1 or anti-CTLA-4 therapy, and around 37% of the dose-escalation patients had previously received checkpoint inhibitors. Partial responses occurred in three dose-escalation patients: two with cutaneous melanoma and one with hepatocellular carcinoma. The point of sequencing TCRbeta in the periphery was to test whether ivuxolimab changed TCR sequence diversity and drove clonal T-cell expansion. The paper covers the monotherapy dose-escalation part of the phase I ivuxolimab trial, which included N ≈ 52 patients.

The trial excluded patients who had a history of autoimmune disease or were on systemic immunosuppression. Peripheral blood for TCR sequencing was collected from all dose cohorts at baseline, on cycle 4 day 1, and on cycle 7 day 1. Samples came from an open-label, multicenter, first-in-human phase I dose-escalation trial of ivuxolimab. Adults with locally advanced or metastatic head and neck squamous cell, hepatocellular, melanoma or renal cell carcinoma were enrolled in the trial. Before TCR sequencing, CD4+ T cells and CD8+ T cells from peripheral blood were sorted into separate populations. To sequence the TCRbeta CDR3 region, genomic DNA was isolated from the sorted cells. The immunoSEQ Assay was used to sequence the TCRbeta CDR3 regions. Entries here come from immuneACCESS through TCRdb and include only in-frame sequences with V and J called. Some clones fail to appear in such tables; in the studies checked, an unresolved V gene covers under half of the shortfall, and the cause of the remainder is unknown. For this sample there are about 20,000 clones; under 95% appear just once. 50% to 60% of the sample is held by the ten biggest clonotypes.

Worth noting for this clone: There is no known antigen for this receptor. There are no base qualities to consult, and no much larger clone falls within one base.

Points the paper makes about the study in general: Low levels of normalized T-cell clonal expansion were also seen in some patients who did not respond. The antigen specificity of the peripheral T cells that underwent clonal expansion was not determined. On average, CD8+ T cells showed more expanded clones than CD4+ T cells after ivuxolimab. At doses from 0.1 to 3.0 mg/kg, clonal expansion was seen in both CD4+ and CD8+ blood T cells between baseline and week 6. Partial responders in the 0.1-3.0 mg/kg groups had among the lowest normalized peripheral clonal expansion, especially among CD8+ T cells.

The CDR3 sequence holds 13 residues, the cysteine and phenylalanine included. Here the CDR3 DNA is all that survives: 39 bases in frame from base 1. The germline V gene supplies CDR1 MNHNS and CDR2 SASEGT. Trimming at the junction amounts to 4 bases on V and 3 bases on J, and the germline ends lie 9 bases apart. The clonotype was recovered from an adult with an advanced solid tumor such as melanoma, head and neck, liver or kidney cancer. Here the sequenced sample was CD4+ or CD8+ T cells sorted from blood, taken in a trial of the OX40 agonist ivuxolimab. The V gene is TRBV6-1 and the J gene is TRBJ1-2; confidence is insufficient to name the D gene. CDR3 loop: CASSGPMHYGYTF. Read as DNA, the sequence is TGTGCCAGCAGTGGCCCCATGCACTATGGCTACACCTTC.